This T cell receptor beta chain was captured in a study of identifying expanded T cells in peripheral blood. The V end was cut by 1 base, the J end by 4 bases, with 16 bases between. In germline, CDR1 is SGHTA, CDR2 FQGNSA. The CDR3 is 16 amino acids. General observations from the study: Two-week clone count variance significantly increased as total template count grew. Technical replicates showed around 1.3 changed clones; approximately 2 weeks about 16; four weeks 19.

For this clone: As yet, its antigen is unknown.

Assay used: immunoSEQ multiplex PCR; TCRdb lists only in-frame clones, some missing. In the table there are about 110,000 clones, less than 90% of which are singletons. Collection occurred without any documented infections or immune events in donors. The receptor was isolated from a person aged 18-69 years in good health. Sequencing was performed on blood. The J gene is TRBJ1-2, the V gene TRBV7-2; possibly TRBD1 for D (6 bases). CDR3 protein: CASSLGGAHLFYGYTF. CDR3 nucleotides: TGTGCCAGCAGCTTAGGGGGGGCCCATCTGTTCTATGGCTACACCTTC.